A single T cell receptor beta chain is shown here with its context. Study members were between roughly 18 and 100 years old and lived in approximately 25 US regions. This sample stems from a study of blood T cell repertoires in COVID-19. The CDR3 has 12 amino acids. V was shortened by 5 bases and J by 7 bases, with 11 bases between the two germline ends. In germline, CDR1 is MDHEN, CDR2 SYDVKM. Sequenced by immunoSEQ multiplex PCR; TCRdb stores in-frame clones only, minus some. The sample includes over 250,000 clones, around 84% of them seen just once. The sequence came from a man in his thirties or forties with acute COVID-19. The sequencing sample was made of PBMCs or T cells enriched from blood (not recorded which). The chain is built from TRBV28 and TRBJ1-2, with D tentatively TRBD1 (5 bases). This CDR3 is CASSHGRGGYTF. For the CDR3, the DNA is TGTGCCAGCAGTCATGGTAGGGGTGGCTACACCTTC.